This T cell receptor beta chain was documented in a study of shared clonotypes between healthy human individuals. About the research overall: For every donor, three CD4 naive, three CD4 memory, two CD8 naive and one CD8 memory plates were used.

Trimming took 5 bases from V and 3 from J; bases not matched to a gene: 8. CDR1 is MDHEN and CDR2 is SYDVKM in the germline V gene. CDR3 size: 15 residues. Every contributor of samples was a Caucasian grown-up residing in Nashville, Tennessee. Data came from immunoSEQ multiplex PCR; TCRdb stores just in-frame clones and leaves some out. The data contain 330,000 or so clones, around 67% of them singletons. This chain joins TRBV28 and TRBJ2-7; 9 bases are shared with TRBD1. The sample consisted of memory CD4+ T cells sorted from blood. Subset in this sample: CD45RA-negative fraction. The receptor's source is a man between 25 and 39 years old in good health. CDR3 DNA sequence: TGTGCCAGCAGTCCAACCGGGACAGGGCTCTACGAGCAGTACTTC. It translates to CASSPTGTGLYEQYF.